The 15 T cell receptor beta chains listed next were all sequenced from one sample in a study of response to subunit inactivated influenza vaccine. TCRdb recomputed calls from the RT-PCR reads with MiXCR, one row per CDR3 protein. In the table there are about 700,000 distinct CDR3 sequences, about 15% of which are singletons. The material was PBMCs from blood, obtained less than 15 days before vaccination. The receptors come from a man in his forties or fifties who received an inactivated influenza vaccine.

This chain joins TRBV10-3 and TRBJ2-3, with D perhaps TRBD1 (7 bases). V lost 8 bases to trimming and J lost 2 bases, with 14 bases between them. The CDR3 spans 14 residues. CDR1 and CDR2 from the germline V gene are ENHRY and SYGVKD. Written as DNA, the CDR3 is TGTGCCATCGCGGGACAGTATGTCACAGATACGCAGTATTTT. Protein sequence: CAIAGQYVTDTQYF.

This chain links TRBV2 with TRBJ1-5; D is possibly TRBD1 (6 bases). CDR1 is SNHLY, CDR2 FYNNEI, per germline. The CDR3 is made up of 15 amino acids. Trimming took off 6 bases at V and 0 bases at J, with 12 bases between the two ends. In nucleotides, the CDR3 is TGTGCCAGCAGGGGGAGGGGGTATAGCAATCAGCCCCAGCATTTT. This gives the protein CASRGRGYSNQPQHF. Full variable domain (outside the CDR3, taken from reference TRBV2 and TRBJ1-5): EPEVTQTPSHQVTQMGQEVILRCVPISNHLYFYWYRQILGQKVEFLVSFYNNEISEKSEIFDDQFSVERPDGSNFTLKIRSTKLEDSAMYFCASRGRGYSNQPQHFGDGTRLSIL.

There are a few counts of this clonotype. The J gene is TRBJ1-2, the V gene TRBV12-3 or TRBV12-4; weak D call: TRBD1 (6 bases). The V gene lost 1 base and the J gene lost 7 bases, with 10 bases spanning the gap. The length of the CDR3 is 13 residues. Here the CDR3 reads CASSLGGARGYTF. DNA for the CDR3: TGTGCCAGCAGTTTAGGGGGGGCGCGTGGCTACACCTTC.

This clonotype was counted between two and nine times. The V gene is TRBV20-1, the J gene TRBJ2-5; TRBD2 matches 12 bases. The germline V gene has CDR1 DFQATT and CDR2 SNEGSKA (reference sequence). Trimming removed 5 bases from V and 2 bases from J; junction bases left unmatched: 6. The CDR3 sequence is 15 residues long. The CDR3 DNA reads TGCAGTGCTGGCGGACTAGCGGGACTACAAGAGACCCAGTACTTC. Translation: CSAGGLAGLQETQYF.

This clonotype was recorded a few times. The chain has TRBV28 and TRBJ2-7; possible D gene TRBD2, 6 bases. The V and J ends lost 8 bases and 5 bases respectively, with 16 bases between them. CDR3 size: 13 residues. Germline V gives CDR1 MDHEN, CDR2 SYDVKM. CDR3 sequence (DNA): TGTGCCAGCCGGAGGGCAGGGCGAAACGAGCAGTACTTC. The encoded protein is CASRRAGRNEQYF.

In its sample, this clonotype was seen a few times. The chain carries TRBV12-3 or TRBV12-4 and TRBJ1-2, with D tentatively TRBD1 (5 bases). V lost 6 bases to trimming and J lost 8 bases, with 22 bases between them. The CDR3 spans 15 residues. The CDR3 sequence: CASSAPRGVKDGYTF. CDR3 coding DNA: TGTGCCAGCAGCGCCCCCCGGGGGGTGAAGGACGGCTACACCTTC.

The chain recombines TRBV5-1 with TRBJ2-3; 10 bases fit TRBD1. From germline, CDR1 is SGHRS and CDR2 YFSETQ. The ends lost 3 bases at V and 5 bases at J; junction bases unmatched: 6. The CDR3 spans 15 residues. Here the CDR3 reads CASSSMGDRGDTQYF. DNA of the CDR3: TGCGCCAGCAGCTCAATGGGGGACAGGGGAGATACGCAGTATTTT.

This clonotype appeared a few times. This chain links TRBV18 with TRBJ2-5; D uncertain. From germline, CDR1 is KGHSH and CDR2 LQKENI. CDR3 length: 12 amino acids. V dropped 6 bases and J dropped 5 bases, with 10 bases sitting between them. The CDR3 DNA reads as TGTGCCAGCTCTCCGGGTGCGGAGACCCAGTACTTC. Translating gives CASSPGAETQYF. The complete variable domain, with remaining parts taken from reference TRBV18 and TRBJ2-5, reads NAGVMQNPRHLVRRRGQEARLRCSPMKGHSHVYWYRQLPEEGLKFMVYLQKENIIDESGMPKERFSAEFPKEGPSILRIQQVVRGDSAAYFCASSPGAETQYFGPGTRLLVL.

The chain uses TRBV7-2 and TRBJ1-3; D gene ambiguous. CDR3 size: 15 residues. V was clipped by 1 base and J by 2 bases, with 9 bases between them. Germline lookup yields CDR1 SGHTA and CDR2 FQGNSA. The CDR3 loop reads CASSLVPEPGNTIYF. The CDR3 coding sequence is TGTGCCAGCAGCTTAGTTCCCGAACCTGGAAACACCATATATTTT.

The genes are TRBV30 and TRBJ2-2; 9 bases match TRBD1. The CDR3 length is 12 residues. Germline loops: CDR1 GTSNPN, CDR2 SVGIG (reference sequence). The J segment lost 4 bases and the V segment lost 8 bases, leaving 2 bases of the junction unmatched. CDR3 bases: TGTGCCGGGACAGGGCCCACCGGGGAGCTGTTTTTT. It codes for CAGTGPTGELFF.

This clonotype was recorded a few times. The V and J genes are TRBV7-9 and TRBJ2-2; D is unclear. This CDR3 contains 11 residues. CDR1 and CDR2 from the germline V gene are SEHNR and FQNEAQ (reference sequence). Trimming stripped 7 bases from V and 4 bases from J, with 4 bases between. The CDR3 DNA is TGTGCCAGCATCGTCACCGGGGAGCTGTTTTTT. Translating it yields CASIVTGELFF.

A few counts support this clonotype. The rearrangement uses TRBV20-1 and TRBJ2-3; 7 nucleotides align to TRBD2. Per the germline V gene, CDR1 is DFQATT and CDR2 is SNEGSKA (reference sequence). Trimming took 5 bases from V and 6 from J; bases not matched to a gene: 11. The CDR3 is 14 amino acids. The CDR3 sequence: CSAQRGGDGDTQYF. CDR3 nucleotides: TGCAGTGCTCAGCGGGGTGGCGACGGGGATACGCAGTATTTT.

This chain connects TRBV6-1 to TRBJ1-2; possibly TRBD1 for D (5 bases). V lost 4 bases, J lost 10 bases, and 10 bases lay in between. The V gene's germline CDR1 is MNHNS and CDR2 SASEGT. The CDR3 is 11 residues long. The CDR3 sequence is CASSVWGYYTF. CDR3 nucleotide sequence: TGTGCCAGCAGTGTATGGGGGTACTACACCTTC.

This clonotype was picked up one time. The chain joins TRBV20-1 to TRBJ2-7; D perhaps matches TRBD1 (6 bases). The CDR3 has 13 amino acids. Germline V CDR1 and CDR2: DFQATT, SNEGSKA (reference sequence). The V end lost 6 bases, the J end lost 6 bases, and 18 bases lay between the germline ends. CDR3 in amino acids: CSADRVGAREQYF. The CDR3 DNA reads as TGCAGTGCCGATCGCGTGGGGGCCCGCGAGCAGTACTTC.

The table lists this clonotype with a few counts. This chain uses TRBV20-1 with TRBJ2-1; 12 bases fit TRBD2. This CDR3 is built from 15 residues. V gave up 1 base and J gave up 8 bases; unmatched junction bases: 6. Germline loops: CDR1 DFQATT, CDR2 SNEGSKA (reference sequence). This CDR3 is CSARGRLAGVHEQFF. For the CDR3, the DNA is TGCAGTGCTAGAGGTCGACTAGCGGGAGTTCATGAGCAGTTCTTC.